A selection of T cell receptor beta chains follows, all from one sample in a study of CXCR3-negative and CXCR3-positive naive CD8 T cells. TCRdb reanalyzed the 5' RACE reads and collapses them to one entry per CDR3 protein, without DNA. This sample contains about 80,000 distinct CDR3 sequences. Specimen: naive CXCR3- CD8+ T cells from blood. These receptors came from a human donor in good health. Some clones in this sample may be carry-over from other donors' samples. Each CDR3 is given with its conserved first and last residue. The order of the fields is CDR3 protein, J gene, CDR3 length, V gene.

CDR3 protein: CASSFYSGGYEQYF; J gene: TRBJ2-7; CDR3 length: 14; V gene: TRBV5-1
CDR3 protein: CASKDRGNTEAFF; J gene: TRBJ1-1; CDR3 length: 13; V gene: TRBV13
CDR3 protein: CASSFRSLDNEQFF; J gene: TRBJ2-1; CDR3 length: 14; V gene: TRBV7-6
CDR3 protein: CASSLTRDRMGVF; J gene: TRBJ2-1; CDR3 length: 13; V gene: TRBV7-8
CDR3 protein: CSVEDGVRTEAFF; J gene: TRBJ1-1; CDR3 length: 13; V gene: TRBV29-1
CDR3 protein: CSVEGLAAGELFF; J gene: TRBJ2-2; CDR3 length: 13; V gene: TRBV29-1
CDR3 protein: CASSMFTGSYEQYF; J gene: TRBJ2-7; CDR3 length: 14; V gene: TRBV19
CDR3 protein: CASSLRLADSEQYF; J gene: TRBJ2-7; CDR3 length: 14; V gene: TRBV7-9
CDR3 protein: CASSPGTGVPEAFF; J gene: TRBJ1-1; CDR3 length: 14; V gene: TRBV5-1
CDR3 protein: CASSRSSTDEQFF; J gene: TRBJ2-1; CDR3 length: 13; V gene: TRBV5-6
CDR3 protein: CSVAWTGRYNEQFF; J gene: TRBJ2-1; CDR3 length: 14; V gene: TRBV29-1
CDR3 protein: CASSPEGEGRLDEQFF; J gene: TRBJ2-1; CDR3 length: 16; V gene: TRBV5-1
CDR3 protein: CSAPKRGSTDTQYF; J gene: TRBJ2-3; CDR3 length: 14; V gene: TRBV20-1
CDR3 protein: CASREGREGYEQYF; J gene: TRBJ2-7; CDR3 length: 14; V gene: TRBV4-2
CDR3 protein: CSARASEGTGELFF; J gene: TRBJ2-2; CDR3 length: 14; V gene: TRBV20-1
CDR3 protein: CSAMTGGGGYTF; J gene: TRBJ1-2; CDR3 length: 12; V gene: TRBV29-1
CDR3 protein: CSGNPSGGAHDEQFF; J gene: TRBJ2-1; CDR3 length: 15; V gene: TRBV29-1
CDR3 protein: CSAQGQDLLKQYF; J gene: TRBJ2-7; CDR3 length: 13; V gene: TRBV29-1
CDR3 protein: CASSWTGVRIGEQYF; J gene: TRBJ2-7; CDR3 length: 15; V gene: TRBV12-3/TRBV12-4
CDR3 protein: CASSVGLTSNNEQFF; J gene: TRBJ2-1; CDR3 length: 15; V gene: TRBV9
CDR3 protein: CASSLSDTNQPQHF; J gene: TRBJ1-5; CDR3 length: 14; V gene: TRBV7-9
CDR3 protein: CASSWGGGTQYF; J gene: TRBJ2-3; CDR3 length: 12; V gene: TRBV12-3/TRBV12-4
CDR3 protein: CASSLNPDYDTGELFF; J gene: TRBJ2-2; CDR3 length: 16; V gene: TRBV14
CDR3 protein: CASSGDPGGKETQYF; J gene: TRBJ2-5; CDR3 length: 15; V gene: TRBV12-3/TRBV12-4
CDR3 protein: CASSPTGTRDRPQYF; J gene: TRBJ2-3; CDR3 length: 15; V gene: TRBV28
CDR3 protein: CASSQDPGGGYGYTF; J gene: TRBJ1-2; CDR3 length: 15; V gene: TRBV4-1
CDR3 protein: CASSLFVSSYEQYF; J gene: TRBJ2-7; CDR3 length: 14; V gene: TRBV13
CDR3 protein: CASSLGTRYEQYF; J gene: TRBJ2-7; CDR3 length: 13; V gene: TRBV7-6
CDR3 protein: CSAPNLQGWETQYF; J gene: TRBJ2-5; CDR3 length: 14; V gene: TRBV20-1
CDR3 protein: CASSPWTDPNEQFF; J gene: TRBJ2-1; CDR3 length: 14; V gene: TRBV5-1
CDR3 protein: CASSLGAGGPSEQYF; J gene: TRBJ2-7; CDR3 length: 15; V gene: TRBV5-1
CDR3 protein: CASSLGALNEQFF; J gene: TRBJ2-1; CDR3 length: 13; V gene: TRBV11-2
CDR3 protein: CASSPRRDVEQYF; J gene: TRBJ2-7; CDR3 length: 13; V gene: TRBV7-2
CDR3 protein: CSVEGYLAGGAYEQYF; J gene: TRBJ2-7; CDR3 length: 16; V gene: TRBV29-1
CDR3 protein: CASSQNRGSETQYF; J gene: TRBJ2-5; CDR3 length: 14; V gene: TRBV4-1
CDR3 protein: CASSHRVGTGTDTQYF; J gene: TRBJ2-3; CDR3 length: 16; V gene: TRBV4-3
CDR3 protein: CASRVRQTRETQYF; J gene: TRBJ2-5; CDR3 length: 14; V gene: TRBV28
CDR3 protein: CASSQDVGNTGELFF; J gene: TRBJ2-2; CDR3 length: 15; V gene: TRBV4-3
CDR3 protein: CASSFSSGVDTQYF; J gene: TRBJ2-3; CDR3 length: 14; V gene: TRBV28
CDR3 protein: CASSQDPSGSFDNEQFF; J gene: TRBJ2-1; CDR3 length: 17; V gene: TRBV4-2
CDR3 protein: CSVEDPGGDTGELFF; J gene: TRBJ2-2; CDR3 length: 15; V gene: TRBV29-1
CDR3 protein: CASSSPTDYGYTF; J gene: TRBJ1-2; CDR3 length: 13; V gene: TRBV11-2
CDR3 protein: CASSTTGSQYEQYF; J gene: TRBJ2-7; CDR3 length: 14; V gene: TRBV9
CDR3 protein: CASSLEGHEQYF; J gene: TRBJ2-7; CDR3 length: 12; V gene: TRBV7-6
CDR3 protein: CASRIGTSGVHYNEQFF; J gene: TRBJ2-1; CDR3 length: 17; V gene: TRBV2
CDR3 protein: CSASGTSGRYEQYF; J gene: TRBJ2-7; CDR3 length: 14; V gene: TRBV20-1
CDR3 protein: CASSRQGLREQYF; J gene: TRBJ2-7; CDR3 length: 13; V gene: TRBV7-9
CDR3 protein: CASSLYDGSNEKLFF; J gene: TRBJ1-4; CDR3 length: 15; V gene: TRBV28
CDR3 protein: CASTLGLAGSDGYTF; J gene: TRBJ1-2; CDR3 length: 15; V gene: TRBV7-9
CDR3 protein: CASSLAHRGFVADNEQFF; J gene: TRBJ2-1; CDR3 length: 18; V gene: TRBV7-6
CDR3 protein: CASSVTGTVVSTNEKLFF; J gene: TRBJ1-4; CDR3 length: 18; V gene: TRBV7-8
CDR3 protein: CASSNTLSKNTEAFF; J gene: TRBJ1-1; CDR3 length: 15; V gene: TRBV13
CDR3 protein: CSVELERDPVIEQFF; J gene: TRBJ2-1; CDR3 length: 15; V gene: TRBV29-1
CDR3 protein: CASSLVGGSTEAFF; J gene: TRBJ1-1; CDR3 length: 14; V gene: TRBV28
CDR3 protein: CASSFFVGNTGELFF; J gene: TRBJ2-2; CDR3 length: 15; V gene: TRBV5-5
CDR3 protein: CASSLRANYGYTF; J gene: TRBJ1-2; CDR3 length: 13; V gene: TRBV27
CDR3 protein: CASSSPNEQFF; J gene: TRBJ2-1; CDR3 length: 11; V gene: TRBV3-1